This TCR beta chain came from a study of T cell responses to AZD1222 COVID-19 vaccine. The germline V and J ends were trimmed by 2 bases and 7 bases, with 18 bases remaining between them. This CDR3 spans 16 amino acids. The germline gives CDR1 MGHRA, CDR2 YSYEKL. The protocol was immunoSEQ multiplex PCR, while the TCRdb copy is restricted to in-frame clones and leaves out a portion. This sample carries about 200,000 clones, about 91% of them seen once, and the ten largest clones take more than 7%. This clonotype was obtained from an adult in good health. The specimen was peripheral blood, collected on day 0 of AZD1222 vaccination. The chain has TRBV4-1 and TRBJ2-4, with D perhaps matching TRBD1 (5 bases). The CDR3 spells CASSQRGVGARNIQYF. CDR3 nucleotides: TGCGCCAGCAGCCAAAGGGGCGTAGGGGCGAGGAACATTCAGTACTTC.